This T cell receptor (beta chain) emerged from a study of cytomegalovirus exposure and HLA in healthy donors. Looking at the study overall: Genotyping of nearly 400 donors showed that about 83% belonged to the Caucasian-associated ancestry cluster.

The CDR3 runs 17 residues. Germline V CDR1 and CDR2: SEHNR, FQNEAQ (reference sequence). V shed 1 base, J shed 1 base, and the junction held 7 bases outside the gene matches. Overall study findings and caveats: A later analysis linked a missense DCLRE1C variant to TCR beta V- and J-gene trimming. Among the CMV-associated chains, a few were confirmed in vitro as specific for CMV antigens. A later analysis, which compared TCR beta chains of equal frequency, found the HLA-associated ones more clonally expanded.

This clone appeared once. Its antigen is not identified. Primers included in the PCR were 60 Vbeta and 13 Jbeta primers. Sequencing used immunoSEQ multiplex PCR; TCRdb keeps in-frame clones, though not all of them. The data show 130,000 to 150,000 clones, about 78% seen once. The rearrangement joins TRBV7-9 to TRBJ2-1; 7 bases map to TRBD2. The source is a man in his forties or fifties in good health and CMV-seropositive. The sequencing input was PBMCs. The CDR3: CASSLDVSSGSYNEQFF. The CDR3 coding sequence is TGTGCCAGCAGCTTAGATGTGAGTAGCGGGTCCTACAATGAGCAGTTCTTC.